This T cell receptor (beta chain) stems from a study of early T cells in non-severe SARS-CoV-2 infection. The CDR3 sequence is 15 residues long. CDR1 and CDR2 (germline): MNHEY, SVGAGI. The ends were cut back, 5 bases at V and 3 bases at J, with 13 bases in the middle. Individual cDNA molecules were tagged with unique molecular identifiers. Via MiXCR, TCRdb re-called the 5' RACE reads, giving one row per CDR3 protein. Of around 70,000 distinct CDR3 sequences in the sample, approximately 9.1% were seen once. Sequenced: whole blood. V and J are TRBV6-5 and TRBJ2-2, with D possibly TRBD2 on 6 matching bases. The origin of this receptor is an adult who was a healthcare worker with PCR-confirmed SARS-CoV-2 infection or an uninfected control (not recorded which). CDR3 loop: CASSRDWSDTGELFF. DNA for the CDR3: TGTGCCAGCAGTCGGGACTGGTCGGACACCGGGGAGCTGTTTTTT.